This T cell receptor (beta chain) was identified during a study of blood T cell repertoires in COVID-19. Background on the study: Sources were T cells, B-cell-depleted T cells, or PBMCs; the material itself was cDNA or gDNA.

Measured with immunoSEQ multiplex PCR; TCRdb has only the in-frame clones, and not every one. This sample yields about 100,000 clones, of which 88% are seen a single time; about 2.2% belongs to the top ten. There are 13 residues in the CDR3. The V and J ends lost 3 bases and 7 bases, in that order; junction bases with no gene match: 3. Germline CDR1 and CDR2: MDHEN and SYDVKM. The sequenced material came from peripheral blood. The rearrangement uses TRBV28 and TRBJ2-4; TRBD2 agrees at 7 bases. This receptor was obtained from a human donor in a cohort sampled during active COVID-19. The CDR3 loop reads CASSFSLANIQYF. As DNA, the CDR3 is TGTGCCAGCAGTTTCTCACTAGCGAACATTCAGTACTTC. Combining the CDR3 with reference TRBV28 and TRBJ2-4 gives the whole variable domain DVKVTQSSRYLVKRTGEKVFLECVQDMDHENMFWYRQDPGLGLRLIYFSYDVKMKEKGDIPEGYSVSREKKERFSLILESASTNQTSMYLCASSFSLANIQYFGAGTRLSVL.